In its sample, the clone carrying this TCR beta chain was seen many times. These data are taken from a study of metastatic and nonmetastatic thyroid tumors. Overall study: Repertoires from malignant and benign thyroid patients were compared across blood and tumor or nodule tissue.

TCRdb redid the clone calls on the PCR reads using MiXCR. The profile covers some 39,000 clones, with about 16% appearing a single time and about 20% taken by the ten largest. This CDR3 is built from 13 residues. Germline CDR1 is DFQATT and CDR2 is SNEGSKA (reference sequence). V shed 2 bases and J shed 3 bases, with 7 bases lying between them. All patients reached thyroid surgery having received no treatment beforehand. This receptor was identified in a female donor with papillary thyroid cancer or a benign thyroid nodule (not recorded which). Some clones in this sample may be carry-over from other donors' samples. This sequence joins TRBV20-1 and TRBJ2-2, with D uncertain. Material for sequencing was blood. CDR3 DNA: TGCAGTGCTAGAACTCAGGACACCGGGGAGCTGTTTTTT. As protein: CSARTQDTGELFF.